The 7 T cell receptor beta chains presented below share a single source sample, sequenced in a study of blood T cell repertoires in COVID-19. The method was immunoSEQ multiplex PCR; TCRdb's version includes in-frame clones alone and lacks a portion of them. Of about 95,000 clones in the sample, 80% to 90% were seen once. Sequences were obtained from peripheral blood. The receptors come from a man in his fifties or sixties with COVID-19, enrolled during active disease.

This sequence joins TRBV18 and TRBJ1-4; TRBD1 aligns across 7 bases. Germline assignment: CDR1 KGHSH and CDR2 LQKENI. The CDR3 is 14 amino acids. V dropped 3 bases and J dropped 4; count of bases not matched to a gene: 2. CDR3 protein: CASSPRDSNEKLFF. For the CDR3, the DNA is TGTGCCAGCTCACCCCGGGACAGTAATGAAAAACTGTTTTTT.

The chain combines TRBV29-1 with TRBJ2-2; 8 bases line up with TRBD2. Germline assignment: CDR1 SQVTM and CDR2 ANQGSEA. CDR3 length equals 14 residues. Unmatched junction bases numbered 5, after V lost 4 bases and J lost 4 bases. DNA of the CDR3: TGCAGCGTTGGGCGCGGGGGGCCCACCGGGGAGCTGTTTTTT. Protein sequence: CSVGRGGPTGELFF.

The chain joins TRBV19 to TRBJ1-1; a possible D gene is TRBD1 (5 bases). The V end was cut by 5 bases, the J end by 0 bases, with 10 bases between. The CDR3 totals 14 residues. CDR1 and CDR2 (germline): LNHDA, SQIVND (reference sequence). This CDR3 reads CASSDSFMNTEAFF. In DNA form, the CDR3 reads TGTGCCAGTAGTGACAGTTTCATGAACACTGAAGCTTTCTTT.

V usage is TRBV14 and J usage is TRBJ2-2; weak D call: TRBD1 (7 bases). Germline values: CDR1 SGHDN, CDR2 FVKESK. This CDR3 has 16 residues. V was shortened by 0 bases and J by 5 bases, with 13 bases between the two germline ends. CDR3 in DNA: TGTGCCAGCAGCCAAGATCCGCAGGGGGGAACCGGGGAGCTGTTTTTT. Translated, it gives CASSQDPQGGTGELFF.

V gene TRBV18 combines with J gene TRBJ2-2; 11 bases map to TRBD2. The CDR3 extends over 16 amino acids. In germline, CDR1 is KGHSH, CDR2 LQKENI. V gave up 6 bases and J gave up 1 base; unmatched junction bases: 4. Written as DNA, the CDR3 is TGTGCCAGCTCTCACACTAGCGGGAGGAACACCGGGGAGCTGTTTTTT. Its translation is CASSHTSGRNTGELFF.

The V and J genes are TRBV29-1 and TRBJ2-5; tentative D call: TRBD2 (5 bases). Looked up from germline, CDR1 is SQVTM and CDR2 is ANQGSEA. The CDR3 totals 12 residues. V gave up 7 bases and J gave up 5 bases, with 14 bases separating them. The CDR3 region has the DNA TGCAGCGCGGACCGGGAAAGGGAGACCCAGTACTTC. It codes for CSADRERETQYF.

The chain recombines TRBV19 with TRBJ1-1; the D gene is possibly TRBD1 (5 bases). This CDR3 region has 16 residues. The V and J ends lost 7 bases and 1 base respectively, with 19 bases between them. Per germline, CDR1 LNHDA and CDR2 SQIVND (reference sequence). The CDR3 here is CASTYRGGSRNTEAFF. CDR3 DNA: TGTGCCAGTACCTACCGGGGGGGTAGTCGGAACACTGAAGCTTTCTTT.